A single sample is the source of the 25 T cell receptor beta chains below, sequenced in a study of breast tumors, draining lymph nodes, adjacent tissues. In TCRdb, the multiplex PCR reads were re-called with MiXCR into one record per CDR3 protein. The table shows fewer than 15,000 distinct CDR3 sequences, with roughly 50% occurring only once. The sequencing sample was made of tumor-adjacent breast tissue. These TCRs come from a female donor with breast cancer. Some clones in this sample may be carry-over from other donors' samples.

This clonotype is deemed medium-sized. The chain recombines TRBV20-1 with TRBJ2-7; D is uncertain. Between the trimmed V and J ends, which lost 0 bases and 0 bases, there was a span of 15 bases. The CDR3 runs 16 residues. CDR1 and CDR2 from the germline V gene are DFQATT and SNEGSKA (reference sequence). CDR3 residues: CSARDLKGWTSYEQYF. In nucleotides, the CDR3 is TGCAGTGCTAGAGATCTGAAGGGCTGGACCTCCTACGAGCAGTACTTC.

This clonotype was found once. This chain connects TRBV9 to TRBJ1-2; a possible D gene is TRBD1 (5 bases). This CDR3 region has 13 residues. Per the germline V gene, CDR1 is SGDLS and CDR2 is YYNGEE. The germline V and J ends were trimmed by 4 bases and 5 bases, with 12 bases remaining between them. CDR3 residues: CASSPGPQYGYTF. CDR3 coding DNA: TGTGCCAGCAGCCCGGGACCCCAGTATGGCTACACCTTC. Complete variable domain (other parts from reference TRBV9 and TRBJ1-2): DSGVTQTPKHLITATGQRVTLRCSPRSGDLSVYWYQQSLDQGLQFLIQYYNGEERAKGNILERFSAQQFPDLHSELNLSSLELGDSALYFCASSPGPQYGYTFGSGTRLTVV.

Ten or more counts support this clonotype. The chain links TRBV29-1 to TRBJ2-4, with 7 nucleotides matching TRBD1. Germline V gene lookup returns CDR1 SQVTM and CDR2 ANQGSEA. V dropped 6 bases and J dropped 0; count of bases not matched to a gene: 5. CDR3 size: 14 residues. DNA for the CDR3: TGCAGCGTACAGGGGACACTAGCCAAAAACATTCAGTACTTC. Its protein product is CSVQGTLAKNIQYF.

This clonotype appeared a few times. This rearrangement joins TRBV10-3 to TRBJ2-5; TRBD1 matches 8 bases. Per the germline V gene, CDR1 is ENHRY and CDR2 is SYGVKD. The CDR3 sequence is 15 residues long. V lost 2 bases and J lost 4; bases outside the gene matches: 6. The CDR3 loop is CAISEEGTGGETQYF. DNA for the CDR3: TGTGCCATCAGTGAGGAAGGGACAGGTGGAGAGACCCAGTACTTC.

The chain recombines TRBV9 with TRBJ2-6; 7 bases are a match to TRBD2. Looked up from germline, CDR1 is SGDLS and CDR2 is YYNGEE. The junction had 10 bases not matched to a gene; V was cut back by 3 bases and J by 4 bases. This CDR3 has 17 amino acids. The CDR3 region is CASSALAEVTGANVLTF. CDR3 DNA sequence: TGTGCCAGCAGCGCGCTAGCGGAGGTCACCGGGGCCAACGTCCTGACTTTC.

J is TRBJ2-7 and V is TRBV12-3 or TRBV12-4, with 9 bases identical to TRBD2. The V gene end was trimmed by 5 bases and the J gene end by 6 bases; junction bases not matched to a gene: 8. The CDR3 sequence is 14 residues long. CDR3 sequence (DNA): TGTGCCAGCAGTGTGGCGGGAGGGAGGCTCGAGCAGTACTTC. This gives the protein CASSVAGGRLEQYF.

This clonotype has only a few counts. J is TRBJ2-2 and V is TRBV7-9; D gene unclear. Germline CDR1 is SEHNR and CDR2 is FQNEAQ (reference sequence). V was shortened by 11 bases and J by 0 bases, with 7 bases between the two germline ends. The CDR3 runs to 12 residues. DNA for the CDR3: TGTGCCCTACGACCGAACACCGGGGAGCTGTTTTTT. Amino acids: CALRPNTGELFF. Drawing the rest from reference TRBV7-9 and TRBJ2-2, the complete variable domain is DTGVSQNPRHKITKRGQNVTFRCDPISEHNRLYWYRQTLGQGPEFLTYFQNEAQLEKSRLLSDRFSAERPKGSFSTLEIQRTEQGDSAMYLCALRPNTGELFFGEGSRLTVL.

The CDR3 sequence: CASSLAGNSYNEQFF. In DNA form, the CDR3 reads TGTGCCAGCAGCTTGGCAGGGAACTCCTACAATGAGCAGTTCTTC. The chain joins TRBV5-4 to TRBJ2-1; maybe TRBD1 (5 bases). V dropped 0 bases and J dropped 0 bases, with 7 bases sitting between them. CDR1 and CDR2 (germline): SGHNT, YYREEE (reference sequence). The CDR3 extends over 15 amino acids.

This clonotype has only a few counts. V usage is TRBV7-8 and J usage is TRBJ2-7; D unresolved. Germline CDR1 SGHVS, CDR2 FQNEAQ. CDR3 length: 12 residues. Trimming took off 1 base at V and 4 bases at J, with 5 bases between the two ends. In DNA, the CDR3 is TGTGCCAGCAGCTTAGTATGGTACGAGCAGTACTTC. It translates to CASSLVWYEQYF.

The chain employs TRBV9 and TRBJ1-2; 7 bases are shared with TRBD1. The V gene's germline CDR1 is SGDLS and CDR2 YYNGEE. V shed 5 bases and J 4 bases; nucleotides not matched to a gene: 11. There are 15 residues in the CDR3. CDR3 region: CASRDRGQDSYGYTF. CDR3 DNA: TGTGCCAGCAGAGACCGAGGACAGGATAGCTATGGCTACACCTTC.

This clonotype occurred many times. This chain joins TRBV19 and TRBJ2-3, with a possible D match to TRBD2 (7 bases). The germline CDR1 and CDR2 sequences are LNHDA and SQIVND (reference sequence). This CDR3 is built from 16 residues. Between the trimmed V and J ends, which lost 5 bases and 0 bases, there was a span of 15 bases. CDR3 nucleotides: TGTGCCAGTAGTCCAGGGGCAGCGGGGAGCACAGATACGCAGTATTTT. Translation: CASSPGAAGSTDTQYF.

This chain joins TRBV20-1 and TRBJ1-2, with 9 bases aligning to TRBD1. Unmatched junction bases numbered 12, after V lost 6 bases and J lost 4 bases. CDR1 is DFQATT, CDR2 SNEGSKA, per germline (reference sequence). This CDR3 is 15 amino acids long. The CDR3 is CSARDREDAIYGYTF. The DNA for the CDR3 is TGCAGTGCCCGGGACAGGGAGGACGCTATCTATGGCTACACCTTC.

This clonotype showed up many times. The rearrangement uses TRBV28 and TRBJ1-2, with TRBD1 matching over 9 bases. The CDR3 sequence is 14 residues long. Germline V lookup: CDR1 MDHEN, CDR2 SYDVKM. Trimming cost V 8 bases and J 3 bases; bases outside gene matches: 7. For the CDR3, the DNA is TGTGCCAGCCAAAGACAGGGGGAAGACTATGGCTACACCTTC. As protein: CASQRQGEDYGYTF.

This clonotype has at least ten counts. The rearrangement joins TRBV3-2 to TRBJ2-7. TRBV3-2 corresponds to a pseudogene. CDR3 length: 13 amino acids. CDR3 in DNA: TGTGCCAGCAGACGACAGAGCTCCTACGAGCAGTACTTC. It specifies CASRRQSSYEQYF.

This clonotype rates as medium-sized. J is TRBJ2-1 and V is TRBV9, with 9 bases fitting TRBD2. CDR3 length equals 15 residues. Germline lookup yields CDR1 SGDLS and CDR2 YYNGEE. V trimming: 4 bases; J trimming: 5 bases; junction bases outside the gene matches: 7. CDR3 coding DNA: TGTGCCAGCAGCCCGGGACTAGCCCCCAACAATGAGCAGTTCTTC. Its protein is CASSPGLAPNNEQFF.

This clonotype was counted ten times or more. The chain employs TRBV7-9 and TRBJ2-1, with a weak D call TRBD2 (6 bases). The CDR3 loop spans 15 amino acids. Germline V gene data show CDR1 as SEHNR and CDR2 as FQNEAQ (reference sequence). Trimming left V 5 bases short and J 4 bases short, with 15 bases between. The CDR3 coding sequence is TGTGCCAGCAGCCCACTAGCCCCCACTTACAATGAGCAGTTCTTC. Encoded protein: CASSPLAPTYNEQFF.

This clonotype appeared a single time. The chain couples TRBV20-1 to TRBJ2-7; the D gene is possibly TRBD1 (6 bases). V lost 6 bases and J lost 3, with 21 bases in between. CDR1 and CDR2 from the germline V gene are DFQATT and SNEGSKA (reference sequence). The CDR3 contains 15 residues. The CDR3 loop reads CSASSTFPQGYEQYF. The CDR3 nucleotides read TGCAGTGCCAGTAGTACCTTCCCACAGGGCTACGAGCAGTACTTC.

Note on this clonotype: A much bigger clone sits one base away, suggesting this may be a read error. This chain links TRBV10-2 with TRBJ2-7; D is ambiguous. CDR3 length: 11 residues. Per the germline V gene, CDR1 is WSHSY and CDR2 is SAAADI. Trimming left V 5 bases short and J 4 bases short, with 6 bases between. The CDR3 protein is CASSNGYEQYV. The CDR3 DNA sequence: TGCGCCAGCAGTAATGGGTACGAGCAGTACGTC.

In this sample, this clonotype turned up many times. The rearrangement uses TRBV5-1 and TRBJ2-1; D may correspond to TRBD1 or TRBD2 (7 bases each). Germline-derived CDR1 and CDR2 are SGHRS and YFSETQ. The CDR3 loop spans 15 amino acids. Trimming stripped 5 bases from V and 4 bases from J, with 16 bases between. CDR3 nucleotides: TGCGCCAGCAGAAAAGACAGGGAGGGGTACAATGAGCAGTTCTTC. This gives the protein CASRKDREGYNEQFF.

This sequence joins TRBV10-3 and TRBJ2-7; D might be TRBD1 (5 bases). V lost 7 bases to trimming and J lost 3 bases, with 10 bases between them. Per the germline V gene, CDR1 is ENHRY and CDR2 is SYGVKD. The CDR3 covers 12 residues. In DNA, the CDR3 is TGTGCCATCAATAACACAGGCTACGAGCAGTACGTC. Its translation: CAINNTGYEQYV.

The CDR3 sequence is CASNFGENQPQHF. In DNA form, the CDR3 reads TGTGCCAGTAATTTCGGGGAGAATCAGCCCCAGCATTTT. V is TRBV19 and J is TRBJ1-5, with D unresolved. V was clipped by 7 bases and J by 4 bases, with 11 bases between them. The CDR3 totals 13 residues. In germline, CDR1 is LNHDA, CDR2 SQIVND (reference sequence).

This chain connects TRBV10-3 to TRBJ1-2; 10 nucleotides agree with TRBD1. The V and J ends lost 10 bases and 6 bases, in that order; junction bases with no gene match: 14. The CDR3 spans 15 residues. Germline V gives CDR1 ENHRY, CDR2 SYGVKD. The CDR3 loop is CANSPGTGALHGYTF. The CDR3 DNA reads TGTGCCAATTCACCCGGGACAGGGGCCCTCCATGGCTACACCTTC.

V usage is TRBV11-2 and J usage is TRBJ2-7, with a tentative D call TRBD2 (6 bases). Germline V gene data show CDR1 as SGHAT and CDR2 as FQNNGV. Trimming removed 3 bases at V and 7 bases at J, with 19 bases between. The CDR3 extends over 15 amino acids. The CDR3 DNA is TGTGCCAGCAGCTTGGGTCCTAGCGAGCCGAGGGAGCAGTACTTC. This gives the protein CASSLGPSEPREQYF.

This clonotype was seen a few times. The rearrangement joins TRBV5-1 to TRBJ2-3; D unresolved. The CDR3 spans 12 residues. V was cut by 0 bases and J by 4 bases, with 3 bases left in between. Germline loops: CDR1 SGHRS, CDR2 YFSETQ. The CDR3 sequence: CASSLGSDTQYF. DNA of the CDR3: TGCGCCAGCAGCTTGGGATCAGATACGCAGTATTTT.

The chain has TRBV20-1 and TRBJ1-5; D is unresolved. Per germline, CDR1 DFQATT and CDR2 SNEGSKA (reference sequence). This CDR3 spans 11 amino acids. V was trimmed by 6 bases and J by 5 bases, leaving 8 bases between them. DNA for the CDR3: TGCAGTGCCCTCGGAGATCAGCCCCAGCATTTT. Encoded protein: CSALGDQPQHF.